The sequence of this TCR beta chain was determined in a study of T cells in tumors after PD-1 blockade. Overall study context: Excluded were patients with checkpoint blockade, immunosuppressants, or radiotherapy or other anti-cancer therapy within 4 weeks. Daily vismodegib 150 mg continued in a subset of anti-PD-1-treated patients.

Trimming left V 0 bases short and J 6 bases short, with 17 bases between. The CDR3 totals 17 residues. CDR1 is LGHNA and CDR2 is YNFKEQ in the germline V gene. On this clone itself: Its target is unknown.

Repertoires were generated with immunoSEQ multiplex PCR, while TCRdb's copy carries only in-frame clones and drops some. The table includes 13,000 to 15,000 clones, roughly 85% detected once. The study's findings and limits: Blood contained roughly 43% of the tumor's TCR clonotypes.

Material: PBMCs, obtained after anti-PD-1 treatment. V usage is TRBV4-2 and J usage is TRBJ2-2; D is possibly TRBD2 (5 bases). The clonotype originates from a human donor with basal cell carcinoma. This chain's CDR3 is CASSQDDVRRAPGELFF. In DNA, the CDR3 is TGTGCCAGCAGCCAAGATGACGTCAGGCGGGCTCCCGGGGAGCTGTTTTTT.